This TCR beta chain came from a study of blood T cell repertoires in COVID-19 (dated by TCRdb to about 2020). Regarding the research as a whole: Samples covering the acute and convalescent phases of COVID-19 were provided by collaborators in the United States, Italy and Spain. The samples were drawn from two sources: the first 160 participants of the ongoing ImmuneRACE study, and 1,254 subjects contributed by 6 global collaborators. Sample metadata almost always included a de-identified subject ID, COVID-19 status, age in years and sex. Where available, HLA class I and class II types were obtained from metadata supplied by the sample provider rather than from assay-based typing. The material from the prospective study consisted of cDNA or gDNA derived from T cells, B-cell-depleted T cells, or PBMCs. The repertoires were made available in a free public database intended to serve as a resource for research on the immune response to SARS-CoV-2. The dataset comprised deeply sampled blood TCRbeta repertoires from subjects exposed to, actively infected with, or recovered from COVID-19.

For this clone: Its antigen specificity is not known. The input lacks base qualities; no much larger clone sits a single base away. The same CDR3 can be traced to other DNA sequences in this sample.

Taken from cysteine to phenylalanine, the CDR3 has 13 residues. The read is trimmed to its CDR3 DNA, 39 bases read in frame from base 1. The germline V and J ends show losses of 6 bases and 2 bases respectively, and no gene match explains 4 bases of the junction. CDR1 and CDR2 are drawn from the germline V gene: MDHEN, SYDVKM. TCRbeta CDR3 regions were amplified from genomic DNA using the immunoSEQ Assay, a bias-controlled multiplex PCR. In the paper's pipeline: The number of nucleated cells in each sample was estimated by amplification of reference gene primers within the assay. To quantify the absolute abundance of each unique TCRbeta CDR3 rearrangement, sequence reads were collapsed and filtered. For each sample, productive Simpson clonality was calculated by taking the square root of Simpson's diversity index across productive rearrangements. Imported from immuneACCESS, the table was reduced by TCRdb to in-frame sequences with V and J called. These copies leave out some clones; in studies compared against another copy, an unresolved V gene accounts for under half, and the cause of the remainder is not known. V and J calls and clone size are those listed in that table; D and trimming were worked out from the DNA. The sample has around 250,000 clones on record, 70% to 90% of them singletons. Of the sample, about 4% falls within the top ten clones.

Overall study outcomes, separate from this receptor: How much clinical and demographic metadata was included differed by source and by participant, and the metadata was provided uncurated.

The collaborating institutions used their own protocols to collect whole blood in K2EDTA tubes. Collaborator samples were shipped for TCRbeta analysis as frozen whole blood, isolated PBMCs, or DNA extracted from either sample type. This receptor chain uses TRBV28 and TRBJ2-7; TRBD1 lines up with 7 middle nucleotides. The sequence was collected from a young man with active or convalescent COVID-19. Material: peripheral blood. Read as DNA, the sequence is TGTGCCAGCAGCGGGGACAGCACCTACGAGCAGTACTTC. Translation gives CASSGDSTYEQYF.